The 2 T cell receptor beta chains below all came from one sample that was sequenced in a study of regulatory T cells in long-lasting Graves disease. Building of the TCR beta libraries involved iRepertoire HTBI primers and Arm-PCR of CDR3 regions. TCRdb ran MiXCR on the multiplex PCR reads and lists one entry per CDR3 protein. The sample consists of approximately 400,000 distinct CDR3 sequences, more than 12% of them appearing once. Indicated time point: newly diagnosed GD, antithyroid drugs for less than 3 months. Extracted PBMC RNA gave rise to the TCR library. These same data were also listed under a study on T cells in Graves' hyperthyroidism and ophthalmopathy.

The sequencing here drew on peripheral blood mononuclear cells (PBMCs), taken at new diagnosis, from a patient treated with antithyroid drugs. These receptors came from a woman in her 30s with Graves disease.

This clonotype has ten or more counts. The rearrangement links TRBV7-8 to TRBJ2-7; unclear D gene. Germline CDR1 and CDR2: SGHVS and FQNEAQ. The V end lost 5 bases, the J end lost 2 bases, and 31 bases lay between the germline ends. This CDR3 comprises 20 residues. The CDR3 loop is CASSALRAAHVTPYPYEQYF. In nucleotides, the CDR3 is TGTGCCAGCAGCGCCCTTCGGGCCGCCCATGTAACGCCATACCCCTACGAGCAGTACTTC.

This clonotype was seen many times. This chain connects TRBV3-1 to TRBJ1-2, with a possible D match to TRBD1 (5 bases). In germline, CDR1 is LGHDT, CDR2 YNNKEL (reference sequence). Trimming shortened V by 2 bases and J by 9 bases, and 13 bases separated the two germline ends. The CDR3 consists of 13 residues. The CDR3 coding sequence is TGTGCCAGCAGCCAACAGGGCGCAGAACGCTACACCTTC. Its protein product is CASSQQGAERYTF.